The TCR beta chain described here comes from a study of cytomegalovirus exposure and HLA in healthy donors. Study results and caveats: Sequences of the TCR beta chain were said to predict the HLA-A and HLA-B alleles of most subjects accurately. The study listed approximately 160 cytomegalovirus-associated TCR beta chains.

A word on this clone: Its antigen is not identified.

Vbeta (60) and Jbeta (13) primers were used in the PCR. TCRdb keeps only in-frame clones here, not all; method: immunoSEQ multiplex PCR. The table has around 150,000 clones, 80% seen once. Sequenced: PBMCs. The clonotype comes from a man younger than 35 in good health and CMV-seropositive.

In nucleotides, the CDR3 is TGTGCCAGCAGTTTGAAGGGGTGGGAGGGGACTGAAGCTTTCTTT. This sequence encodes CASSLKGWEGTEAFF. This chain links TRBV28 with TRBJ1-1, with D tentatively TRBD1 (5 bases). In germline, CDR1 is MDHEN, CDR2 SYDVKM. The CDR3 has 15 residues. V was cut by 3 bases and J by 5 bases, with 16 bases left in between.